The 18 T cell receptor beta chains reported below all come from one sample, sequenced in a study of cytomegalovirus exposure and HLA in healthy donors. This table comes from immunoSEQ multiplex PCR, and its TCRdb copy is limited to in-frame clones, with some not included. Of fewer than 200,000 clones in the sample, about 85% were seen once. Sequencing input: PBMCs. These receptors were taken from a man aged 18 to 35 in good health and CMV-seropositive.

The chain joins TRBV6-5 to TRBJ1-2, with 8 bases aligning to TRBD1. Trimming cost V 5 bases and J 5 bases; bases outside gene matches: 10. Per the germline V gene, CDR1 is MNHEY and CDR2 is SVGAGI. CDR3 length: 15 residues. In DNA, the CDR3 is TGTGCCAGCAGTGGTCCCGGGACAGGCCAATATGGCTACACCTTC. Its protein product is CASSGPGTGQYGYTF.

The sample holds a few counts of this clone. V and J are TRBV19 and TRBJ2-2, with 8 bases aligning to TRBD1. The J segment lost 7 bases and the V segment lost 4 bases, leaving 14 bases of the junction unmatched. CDR1 LNHDA and CDR2 SQIVND come from the germline V gene (reference sequence). This CDR3 region has 17 residues. Here the CDR3 reads CASSTQGQGLYDGELFF. CDR3 nucleotides: TGTGCCAGTAGTACTCAAGGACAGGGCCTTTATGACGGGGAGCTGTTTTTT.

The chain uses TRBV30 and TRBJ2-2; unclear D gene. The germline V and J ends were trimmed by 7 bases and 6 bases, with 9 bases remaining between them. From germline, CDR1 is GTSNPN and CDR2 SVGIG (reference sequence). The CDR3 extends over 11 amino acids. CDR3 loop: CASYFAGELFF. CDR3 in DNA: TGTGCCTCTTATTTCGCCGGGGAGCTGTTTTTT. Full variable domain (rest looked up from reference TRBV30 and TRBJ2-2): SQTIHQWPATLVQPVGSPLSLECTVEGTSNPNLYWYRQAAGRGLQLLFYSVGIGQISSEVPQNLSASRPQDRQFILSSKKLLLSDSGFYLCASYFAGELFFGEGSRLTVL.

V gene TRBV5-1 combines with J gene TRBJ2-1, with TRBD2 identical over 7 bases. The CDR3 runs to 15 residues. The trim removed 0 bases at V and 5 bases at J, leaving 5 bases unmatched. The germline gives CDR1 SGHRS, CDR2 YFSETQ. This chain's CDR3 is CASSLGLADHNEQFF. CDR3 bases: TGCGCCAGCAGCTTGGGGCTAGCGGACCACAATGAGCAGTTCTTC.

This clone appeared a few times. The V and J genes are TRBV30 and TRBJ1-1; 8 bases align to TRBD1. J gave up 1 base and V 2 bases, and 3 bases lay outside the gene matches. CDR1 GTSNPN and CDR2 SVGIG come from the germline V gene (reference sequence). The CDR3 loop spans 14 amino acids. The CDR3 spells CAWSRDRWNTEAFF. The CDR3 DNA sequence: TGTGCCTGGAGTAGGGACAGGTGGAACACTGAAGCTTTCTTT. The full variable domain, with the rest looked up from reference TRBV30 and TRBJ1-1, is SQTIHQWPATLVQPVGSPLSLECTVEGTSNPNLYWYRQAAGRGLQLLFYSVGIGQISSEVPQNLSASRPQDRQFILSSKKLLLSDSGFYLCAWSRDRWNTEAFFGQGTRLTVV.

This clone was picked up one time. This chain joins TRBV7-2 and TRBJ2-2, with 13 bases identical to TRBD2. Germline-derived CDR1 and CDR2 are SGHTA and FQGNSA. Unmatched junction bases numbered 4, after V lost 4 bases and J lost 2 bases. This CDR3 is built from 17 residues. CDR3 sequence: CASSSGTSGANTGELFF. For the CDR3, the DNA is TGTGCCAGCAGCTCGGGGACTAGCGGGGCTAACACCGGGGAGCTGTTTTTT.

The chain has TRBV27 and TRBJ2-1; the match to TRBD1 covers 10 bases. Germline CDR1 is MNHEY and CDR2 is SMNVEV (reference sequence). Unmatched junction bases numbered 8, after V lost 6 bases and J lost 6 bases. This CDR3 has 15 residues. CDR3 protein: CASRVGQGGINEQFF. In nucleotides, the CDR3 is TGTGCCAGCAGGGTTGGACAGGGGGGGATCAATGAGCAGTTCTTC.

The rearrangement uses TRBV28 and TRBJ2-7, with a tentative D call TRBD1 (6 bases). The CDR3 is 14 residues long. CDR1 MDHEN and CDR2 SYDVKM come from the germline V gene. The V and J ends lost 2 bases and 3 bases respectively, with 11 bases between them. The CDR3 protein is CASSLGQGSYEQYF. DNA of the CDR3: TGTGCCAGCAGTTTAGGCCAGGGGAGCTACGAGCAGTACTTC.

The rearrangement uses TRBV28 and TRBJ2-1, with D possibly TRBD1 on 5 matching bases. The V end lost 9 bases, the J end lost 4 bases, and 13 bases lay between the germline ends. Per germline, CDR1 MDHEN and CDR2 SYDVKM. CDR3 length equals 13 residues. CDR3 in DNA: TGTGCCAGTTTCGGACAACTTTACAATGAGCAGTTCTTC. The encoded protein is CASFGQLYNEQFF.

This chain links TRBV4-1 with TRBJ2-1, with 8 bases matching TRBD2. The germline CDR1 and CDR2 sequences are MGHRA and YSYEKL. This CDR3 is 16 amino acids long. J lost 3 bases, V lost 0 bases, and 4 bases had no gene match. CDR3 DNA: TGCGCCAGCAGCCAAGAAGGACTAGCTGGCTACAATGAGCAGTTCTTC. It yields the protein CASSQEGLAGYNEQFF.

The chain has TRBV9 and TRBJ1-2; TRBD1 agrees at 7 bases. Germline loops: CDR1 SGDLS, CDR2 YYNGEE. With V trimmed by 3 bases and J by 6 bases, 11 bases remained unmatched. The CDR3 has 15 residues. The DNA for the CDR3 is TGTGCCAGCAGCGCGTTTTTGGGGGACAGAGATGGCTACACCTTC. Translating it yields CASSAFLGDRDGYTF.

The chain uses TRBV4-2 and TRBJ1-2; D gene ambiguous. V gave up 3 bases and J gave up 0 bases, with 14 bases separating them. This CDR3 contains 16 residues. Per germline, CDR1 LGHNA and CDR2 YNFKEQ. CDR3 amino acids: CASSHQEWESNYGYTF. In nucleotides, the CDR3 is TGTGCCAGCAGCCACCAAGAATGGGAGTCTAACTATGGCTACACCTTC.

The chain employs TRBV7-9 and TRBJ2-1, with 10 bases that match TRBD2. Germline V gives CDR1 SEHNR, CDR2 FQNEAQ (reference sequence). V lost 5 bases to trimming and J lost 10 bases; unmatched junction nucleotides: 11. CDR3 length: 15 residues. Here the CDR3 reads CASSLSGRARQEQFF. The CDR3 coding sequence is TGTGCCAGCAGCCTAAGCGGGAGGGCCCGCCAGGAGCAGTTCTTC. Looking up the rest from reference TRBV7-9 and TRBJ2-1 gives the full variable domain: DTGVSQNPRHKITKRGQNVTFRCDPISEHNRLYWYRQTLGQGPEFLTYFQNEAQLEKSRLLSDRFSAERPKGSFSTLEIQRTEQGDSAMYLCASSLSGRARQEQFFGPGTRLTVL.

The chain has TRBV7-8 and TRBJ2-3; 12 positions agree with TRBD2. The junction had 8 bases not matched to a gene; V was cut back by 4 bases and J by 6 bases. The CDR3 spans 16 residues. The germline V gene has CDR1 SGHVS and CDR2 FQNEAQ. CDR3: CASSSGLAGPMDTQYF. As DNA, the CDR3 is TGTGCCAGCAGCTCGGGACTAGCGGGCCCCATGGATACGCAGTATTTT. Full variable domain (outside the CDR3, taken from reference TRBV7-8 and TRBJ2-3): GAGVSQSPRYKVAKRGQDVALRCDPISGHVSLFWYQQALGQGPEFLTYFQNEAQLDKSGLPSDRFFAERPEGSVSTLKIQRTQQEDSAVYLCASSSGLAGPMDTQYFGPGTRLTVL.

This clone was observed a single time. CDR3 loop: CASSSTGSSYNEQFF. CDR3 coding DNA: TGTGCCAGCAGCTCAACGGGGAGCTCCTACAATGAGCAGTTCTTC. V gene TRBV7-9 combines with J gene TRBJ2-1; possible D gene TRBD2, 5 bases. The CDR3 is made up of 15 amino acids. Trimming stripped 4 bases from V and 0 bases from J, with 10 bases between. Germline values: CDR1 SEHNR, CDR2 FQNEAQ (reference sequence).

This chain connects TRBV11-3 to TRBJ1-1; D may be TRBD1 (5 bases). Germline CDR1 is SGHNT and CDR2 is YENEEA. Trimming shortened V by 2 bases and J by 1 base, and 5 bases separated the two germline ends. This CDR3 comprises 13 residues. The CDR3 DNA reads as TGTGCCAGCAGCTTACAGGGGAACACTGAAGCTTTCTTT. As protein: CASSLQGNTEAFF.

The rearrangement uses TRBV10-3 and TRBJ1-3, with D tentatively TRBD1 (5 bases). Germline CDR1 reads ENHRY; CDR2 reads SYGVKD. The germline V and J ends were trimmed by 10 bases and 0 bases, with 7 bases remaining between them. The CDR3 has 12 amino acids. The CDR3 here is CATTGSGNTIYF. The CDR3 coding sequence is TGTGCCACCACAGGCTCTGGAAACACCATATATTTT.

The chain carries TRBV30 and TRBJ2-2, with 7 nucleotides matching TRBD1. The germline V gene encodes CDR1 GTSNPN and CDR2 SVGIG (reference sequence). The CDR3 runs to 14 residues. With 5 bases clipped from V and 5 bases from J, the junction kept 8 bases outside the gene matches. The chain's CDR3 is CAWGEGARTGELFF. The CDR3 coding sequence is TGTGCCTGGGGAGAGGGGGCGCGGACCGGGGAGCTGTTTTTT.